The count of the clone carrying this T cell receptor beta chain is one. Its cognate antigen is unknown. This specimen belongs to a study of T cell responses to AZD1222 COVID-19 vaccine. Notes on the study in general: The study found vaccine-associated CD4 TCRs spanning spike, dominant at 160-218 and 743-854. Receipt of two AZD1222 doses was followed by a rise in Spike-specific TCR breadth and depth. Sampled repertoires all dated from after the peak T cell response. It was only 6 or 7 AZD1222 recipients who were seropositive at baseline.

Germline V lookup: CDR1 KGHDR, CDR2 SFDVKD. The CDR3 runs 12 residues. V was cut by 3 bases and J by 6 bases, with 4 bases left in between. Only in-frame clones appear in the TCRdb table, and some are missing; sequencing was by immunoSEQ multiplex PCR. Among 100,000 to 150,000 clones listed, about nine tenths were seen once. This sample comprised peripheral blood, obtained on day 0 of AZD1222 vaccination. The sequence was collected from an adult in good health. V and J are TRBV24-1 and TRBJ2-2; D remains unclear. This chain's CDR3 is CATSDTPGELFF. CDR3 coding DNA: TGTGCCACCAGTGATACTCCCGGGGAGCTGTTTTTT.